The following is a TCR beta chain sequence with its context. Trimming shortened V by 5 bases and J by 3 bases, and 11 bases separated the two germline ends. Germline CDR1 is SEHNR and CDR2 is FQNEAQ (reference sequence). The CDR3 is 14 residues long. Methods used by the authors: Reference gene primers were amplified, and this amplification served to estimate nucleated cell counts. The method was immunoSEQ multiplex PCR; TCRdb's version includes in-frame clones alone and lacks a portion of them. For V, J and clone size, that table is used; D and trimming come from the DNA. The table includes some 130,000 clones, 70% to 85% detected once. This entry is derived from a study of blood T cell repertoires in COVID-19.

This rearrangement joins TRBV7-9 to TRBJ2-1; D perhaps matches TRBD2 (6 bases). Material: peripheral blood. The clonotype was recovered from a man aged 55 to 70 who had recovered from COVID-19. This CDR3 reads CASSPSGSYNEQFF. The CDR3 DNA reads TGTGCCAGCAGCCCATCCGGGAGCTACAATGAGCAGTTCTTC.